A single sample is the source of the 15 T cell receptor beta chains below, sequenced in a study of sequential checkpoint blockade in melanoma. The treatment denotes: randomized to nivolumab then ipilimumab (arm A) or the reverse (arm B). Generated by immunoSEQ multiplex PCR, the TCRdb table keeps only in-frame clones and is missing some. Of roughly 3,800 clones in the sample, roughly three fifths are singletons; the top ten hold around three quarters. Specimen: CD8+ T cells sorted from blood (inferred from file names), collected from a patient given nivolumab and ipilimumab in sequence. The receptor set was obtained from a human donor with melanoma.

This clone was seen more than once but under ten times. The chain employs TRBV4-1 and TRBJ1-2; D may be TRBD1 (5 bases). The CDR3 is 16 residues long. V lost 0 bases, J lost 3 bases, and 14 bases lay in between. Germline CDR1 reads MGHRA; CDR2 reads YSYEKL. In DNA, the CDR3 is TGCGCCAGCAGCCAAGAACCAATGGGGACTTACTATGGCTACACCTTC. The encoded protein is CASSQEPMGTYYGYTF.

This clone counts as medium-sized (0.01 to 0.1%). Additional DNA sequences in this sample encode the identical CDR3. This chain uses TRBV4-3 with TRBJ2-7, with D uncertain. Trimming took 0 bases from V and 4 from J, leaving 4 bases between them. CDR3 length: 12 residues. The germline gives CDR1 LGHNA, CDR2 YSLEER. CDR3 DNA sequence: TGCGCCAGCAGCCAAGATCGGTACGAGCAGTACTTC. It encodes CASSQDRYEQYF.

This clone was seen more than once but under ten times. The V and J genes are TRBV4-2 and TRBJ2-7, with 7 bases fitting TRBD2. The CDR3 runs 14 residues. Losses at the gene ends were 5 bases for V and 3 bases for J; bases not matched to a gene: 7. Germline lookup yields CDR1 LGHNA and CDR2 YNFKEQ. CDR3 coding DNA: TGTGCCAGCAGCTTGGGTTGGGGGGGCTACGAGCAGTACTTC. As protein: CASSLGWGGYEQYF.

This chain uses TRBV13 with TRBJ2-5, with 13 bases identical to TRBD2. The CDR3 is 15 amino acids. Per the germline V gene, CDR1 is PRHDT and CDR2 is FYEKMQ (reference sequence). V trimming: 6 bases; J trimming: 3 bases; junction bases outside the gene matches: 4. CDR3 loop: CASSFGLAGEETQYF. In DNA form, the CDR3 reads TGTGCCAGCAGTTTTGGACTAGCGGGAGAAGAGACCCAGTACTTC.

By its share, this clone is medium-sized. V usage is TRBV10-3 and J usage is TRBJ2-7, with D possibly being TRBD2 (6 bases). This CDR3 contains 13 residues. The V gene's germline CDR1 is ENHRY and CDR2 SYGVKD. V lost 4 bases to trimming and J lost 4 bases, with 11 bases between them. The CDR3 bases are TGTGCCATCAGTGGGGACTTCGTTTACGAGCAGTACTTC. Encoded protein: CAISGDFVYEQYF.

This chain connects TRBV19 to TRBJ2-7, with a weak D call TRBD1 (5 bases). This CDR3 contains 13 residues. CDR1 LNHDA and CDR2 SQIVND come from the germline V gene (reference sequence). V was cut by 7 bases and J by 2 bases, with 12 bases left in between. The CDR3 sequence is CASTSQGTYEQYF. Written as DNA, the CDR3 is TGTGCCAGTACCTCCCAGGGAACCTACGAGCAGTACTTC.

This sequence joins TRBV9 and TRBJ2-3, with 11 bases matching TRBD2. CDR1 is SGDLS and CDR2 is YYNGEE in the germline V gene. V lost 2 bases, J lost 2 bases, and 4 bases stayed unmatched. The CDR3 sequence is 16 residues long. Here the CDR3 DNA reads TGTGCCAGCAGCGTTAGCGGGGGGGCTTCCACAGATACGCAGTATTTT. Its protein product is CASSVSGGASTDTQYF.

The sample holds a few counts of this clone. The V call is TRBV11-2, the J call TRBJ1-3, with D possibly being TRBD1 (5 bases). From germline, CDR1 is SGHAT and CDR2 FQNNGV. The CDR3 is made up of 16 amino acids. V lost 5 bases to trimming and J lost 0 bases, with 14 bases between them. The CDR3 here is CASSVDSGSSGNTIYF. The CDR3 nucleotides are TGTGCCAGCAGCGTGGATTCAGGGTCCTCTGGAAACACCATATATTTT. Based on the CDR3 plus reference TRBV11-2 and TRBJ1-3, the full variable domain is EAGVAQSPRYKIIEKRQSVAFWCNPISGHATLYWYQQILGQGPKLLIQFQNNGVVDDSQLPKDRFSAERLKGVDSTLKIQPAKLEDSAVYLCASSVDSGSSGNTIYFGEGSWLTVV.

The chain combines TRBV5-6 with TRBJ1-1; maybe TRBD1 (5 bases). Germline V gene data show CDR1 as SGHDT and CDR2 as YYEEEE. V was trimmed by 0 bases and J by 3 bases, leaving 18 bases between them. This CDR3 has 17 amino acids. In DNA form, the CDR3 reads TGTGCCAGCAGCTTGGAGGGGCGCCTCTACATGGACACTGAAGCTTTCTTT. It specifies CASSLEGRLYMDTEAFF.

This clone has a handful of counts. The V call is TRBV7-9, the J call TRBJ2-7, with D possibly matching TRBD2 (5 bases). Trimming removed 6 bases at V and 4 bases at J, with 16 bases between. The CDR3 has 14 residues. Germline V lookup: CDR1 SEHNR, CDR2 FQNEAQ (reference sequence). The CDR3 DNA reads TGTGCCAGCAGACCGTCGGGGTCCGGGTACGAGCAGTACTTC. Protein product: CASRPSGSGYEQYF.

The chain joins TRBV4-1 to TRBJ2-5; tentatively, D is TRBD1 (6 bases). The DNA end is more similar to TRBJ2-7, so the J call may be wrong. In germline, CDR1 is MGHRA, CDR2 YSYEKL. CDR3 length: 14 amino acids. The CDR3 nucleotides read TGCGCCAGCAGCCAAGCCGTGGCAGGGGACGAGCAGTACTTC. Its protein is CASSQAVAGDEQYF.

The chain has TRBV7-9 and TRBJ2-3; 11 bases are a match to TRBD2. J was trimmed by 1 base and V by 5 bases; bases with no gene match: 8. The CDR3 extends over 17 amino acids. Germline CDR1 reads SEHNR; CDR2 reads FQNEAQ (reference sequence). CDR3 sequence reads: CASSLMTSGTGTDTQYF. In DNA, the CDR3 is TGTGCCAGCAGCCTAATGACTAGCGGGACCGGCACAGATACGCAGTATTTT.

This chain joins TRBV4-3 and TRBJ2-1, with D perhaps TRBD1 (6 bases). V shed 0 bases and J shed 8 bases, with 11 bases lying between them. Per germline, CDR1 LGHNA and CDR2 YSLEER. The CDR3 contains 14 residues. CDR3 DNA: TGCGCCAGCAGCCAAGATCTGGGGGCCCATGAGCAGTTCTTC. Protein: CASSQDLGAHEQFF.

The chain couples TRBV5-6 to TRBJ2-3; a weak D match, TRBD2 (7 bases). There are 15 residues in the CDR3. Germline values: CDR1 SGHDT, CDR2 YYEEEE. V was trimmed by 2 bases and J by 4 bases, leaving 14 bases between them. The CDR3 loop reads CASSLGGAPADTQYF. In DNA form, the CDR3 reads TGTGCCAGCAGCTTAGGGGGGGCGCCCGCAGATACGCAGTATTTT.

This clone has a handful of counts. The J gene is TRBJ2-7, the V gene TRBV7-9; D is uncertain. Trimming stripped 6 bases from V and 3 bases from J, with 6 bases between. Germline V lookup: CDR1 SEHNR, CDR2 FQNEAQ (reference sequence). This CDR3 comprises 11 residues. The CDR3 DNA follows: TGTGCCAGCAGTCCACACTACGAGCAGTACTTC. Its translation is CASSPHYEQYF.